The source of this T cell receptor beta chain is a study of cytomegalovirus exposure and HLA in healthy donors. The study, taken as a whole, reports: A few CMV-associated chains proved CMV antigen-specific in vitro. Reportedly, diagnosis of cytomegalovirus status by the classifier showed high specificity and sensitivity. Subsequent analysis of the 120 or so validation repertoires found a tendency for first-cohort TCR clusters to co-occur.

Assay used: immunoSEQ multiplex PCR; TCRdb lists only in-frame clones, some missing. Here the sample spans approximately 160,000 clones, roughly 86% being singletons. Regarding this clone: The target antigen is unknown.

V was clipped by 3 bases and J by 7 bases; unmatched bases: 7. The CDR3 loop spans 14 amino acids. The germline V gene has CDR1 SGDLS and CDR2 YYNGEE. The origin of this receptor is a woman aged 18-29 years in good health and CMV-seropositive. Sequencing used PBMCs. J is TRBJ2-1 and V is TRBV9, with TRBD1 identical over 7 bases. CDR3 protein: CASSESGTANEQFF. CDR3 coding DNA: TGTGCCAGCAGCGAATCCGGGACAGCGAATGAGCAGTTCTTC.